The 8 T cell receptor beta chains below all came from one sample that was sequenced in a study of CD8 T cells in ankylosing spondylitis. Study-level points and caveats: Ankylosing spondylitis blood appeared to be characterized by a TCR beta motif of 7 to 9 highly homologous variants.

From the 5' RACE reads, TCRdb called clonotypes with MiXCR, one entry per CDR3 protein. The sample carries more than 100,000 distinct CDR3 sequences, approximately 17% recorded once. These receptors are not linked to any known antigen. The sample consisted of blood, either unsorted or a sorted T cell fraction (not recorded which). These receptors originate from a male donor with ankylosing spondylitis.

The table lists this clonotype with a few counts. The gene calls are TRBV9 and TRBJ1-2, with D possibly being TRBD1 (5 bases). The CDR3 is made up of 15 amino acids. Germline V gene sequence: CDR1 SGDLS, CDR2 YYNGEE. V was cut by 4 bases and J by 7 bases, with 20 bases left in between. Here the CDR3 reads CASSPRPGFDLGYTF. CDR3 nucleotide sequence: TGTGCCAGCAGCCCGAGACCAGGGTTCGACCTTGGCTACACCTTC.

V gene TRBV6-1 combines with J gene TRBJ2-7, with a weak D call TRBD2 (5 bases). The germline V gene has CDR1 MNHNS and CDR2 SASEGT. The V gene lost 11 bases and the J gene lost 3 bases, with 20 bases spanning the gap. The CDR3 length is 14 residues. The DNA of the CDR3 is TGTGCCGTGTTGAGGACTGACTTGGGCTACGAGCAGTACTTC. Translation gives CAVLRTDLGYEQYF.

This clonotype turned up a few times. The V gene is TRBV15, the J gene TRBJ2-1; D is possibly TRBD2 (6 bases). This CDR3 is built from 16 residues. Trimming removed 0 bases at V and 8 bases at J, with 17 bases between. The germline V gene has CDR1 LNHNV and CDR2 YYDKDF (reference sequence). CDR3 sequence reads: CATSRDHSGGGYEQFF. The CDR3 nucleotides are TGTGCCACCAGCAGAGATCATAGCGGTGGAGGTTATGAGCAGTTCTTC.

Of note for this clonotype: This could be a read error, since a much larger clone is one nucleotide away. CDR3 sequence (DNA): TGCGGCGTTGTAGCTGTTCCTTCCTACGAGCAGTACTTC. Its protein product is CGVVAVPSYEQYF. The genes are TRBV29-1 and TRBJ2-7; D remains ambiguous. The germline V gene has CDR1 SQVTM and CDR2 ANQGSEA. This CDR3 has 13 amino acids.

This clonotype was counted many times. V usage is TRBV11-1 and J usage is TRBJ2-1; 8 nucleotides match TRBD2. V lost 4 bases, J lost 12 bases, and 20 bases stayed unmatched. CDR1 and CDR2 from the germline V gene are SGHAT and FQDESV (reference sequence). CDR3 length: 17 amino acids. The CDR3 here is CASSSPPSGGRRKMQFF. In DNA, the CDR3 is TGTGCCAGCAGCTCCCCCCCCTCCGGCGGGAGGAGAAAAATGCAGTTCTTC. Based on the CDR3 plus reference TRBV11-1 and TRBJ2-1, the full variable domain is EAEVAQSPRYKITEKSQAVAFWCDPISGHATLYWYRQILGQGPELLVQFQDESVVDDSQLPKDRFSAERLKGVDSTLKIQPAELGDSAMYLCASSSPPSGGRRKMQFFGPGTRLTVL.

This CDR3 is CASSVGPGTGELFF. CDR3 nucleotide sequence: TGTGCCAGCAGCGTAGGGCCGGGCACCGGGGAGCTGTTTTTT. The chain carries TRBV9 and TRBJ2-2, with D uncertain. Germline V gives CDR1 SGDLS, CDR2 YYNGEE. CDR3 length equals 14 residues. The V end was cut by 0 bases, the J end by 4 bases, with 7 bases between.

This clonotype was seen only a few times. The CDR3 does not end in the conserved phenylalanine or tryptophan, so this is likely a read error. It is unclear where the CDR3 begins or ends on the DNA, so no DNA is shown, and the CDR3 is as TCRdb lists it. The chain carries TRBV7-9 and TRBJ1-2; the table's D gene call, TRBD1, was not cross checked with the DNA. Inclusive of both ends, the CDR3 amounts to 12 amino acids. Germline V gene lookup returns CDR1 SEHNR and CDR2 FQNEAQ (reference sequence). This chain's CDR3 is CASSYPGQGQSV.

The genes are TRBV6-1 and TRBJ2-1, with 9 positions matching TRBD1. The CDR3 is 14 amino acids. J gave up 10 bases and V 9 bases, and 13 bases lay outside the gene matches. Germline V lookup: CDR1 MNHNS, CDR2 SASEGT. The CDR3 sequence is CASAPGQGTREQFF. The CDR3 bases are TGTGCCAGTGCCCCGGGACAGGGTACTCGGGAGCAGTTCTTC.